This T cell receptor beta chain is drawn from a study of vaccination and CD4 T cells after COVID-19. Study details: Six males and four females constituted the convalescent cohort, two of whom were Hispanic. Post-COVID specimens were obtained a median around 92 days after diagnosis (range 35 to 161).

Sequencing of cultured CD4+ T cell DNA used the Oncomine TCR Beta short-read assay. MiXCR, applied by TCRdb to the PCR reads, yields one record per CDR3 protein. Here the sample spans roughly 18,000 distinct CDR3 sequences, around 59% being singletons. Points on this clonotype: As yet, its antigen is unknown.

Per germline, CDR1 MNHNS and CDR2 SASEGT. V dropped 6 bases and J dropped 5 bases, with 7 bases sitting between them. This CDR3 spans 11 amino acids. The treatment here: approximately nine-day PBMC culture with coronavirus spike peptide pools or control peptides (ViraFEST assay). The sequenced material came from CD4+ T cells from blood, cultured in vitro. The chain is built from TRBV6-1 and TRBJ2-5; D unresolved. The sequence came from a human donor who had recovered from COVID-19. CDR3 protein: CASSFMETQYF. In nucleotides, the CDR3 is TGTGCCAGCAGCTTCATGGAGACCCAGTACTTC.